This TCR beta chain emerged from a study of beta chain features in type 1 diabetes. The isolated RNA, all of it, was reverse transcribed, so expressed TCRB transcripts were what got sequenced. TCRdb keeps only in-frame clones here, not all; method: immunoSEQ multiplex PCR. The table records about 930,000 clones, 17% of them present only once. The clonotype originates from a woman younger than 35 in good health. Material for sequencing was naive CD4+ T cells from blood.

The CDR3 sequence: CASSVDPLAGATGGELFF. CDR3 in DNA: TGTGCCAGCAGCGTAGACCCCTTAGCGGGCGCTACCGGCGGGGAGCTGTTTTTT. The V call is TRBV9, the J call TRBJ2-2, with 7 bases fitting TRBD2. The junction had 15 bases not matched to a gene; V was cut back by 0 bases and J by 7 bases. This CDR3 is 18 amino acids long. Per germline, CDR1 SGDLS and CDR2 YYNGEE.